This T cell receptor (beta chain) was observed in a study of Graves' ophthalmopathy and Graves' hyperthyroidism (dated by TCRdb to 2017 to 2018). Background for the entire study: Peripheral blood was collected before any treatment was given, at the time of initial diagnosis. In more than five hyperthyroidism patients, the T-cell repertoires found in thyroid tissue were compared with those found in blood. To explore V-J signatures that distinguish ophthalmopathy from hyperthyroidism, a discovery set of 100 patients was enrolled, made up of more than 40 with ophthalmopathy and 55 to 65 with stable hyperthyroidism. After sampling, hyperthyroidism patients received methimazole starting at 30 mg daily, and ophthalmopathy patients received high-dose intravenous methylprednisolone. The study used TCR beta repertoire signatures to distinguish Graves' ophthalmopathy from Graves' hyperthyroidism and to predict progression to ophthalmopathy. In total, some 140 blood samples were TCR-sequenced: fewer than 50 ophthalmopathy, under 85 hyperthyroidism and some 17 hyperthyroidism-to-ophthalmopathy patients. An independent validation cohort comprised 18 hyperthyroidism patients and around 16 patients who later progressed from hyperthyroidism to ophthalmopathy. What the research found in general, with its limitations: Most expanded thyroid clonotypes with a frequency above 0.001 also appeared in blood, which suggests that blood repertoires may reflect the immune response in the thyroid. Ophthalmopathy was separated from stable hyperthyroidism by the 13-signature model with 85% to 90% sensitivity and about 81% specificity in cross-validation and with 80%/75% in the test set. In validation, the model predicted ophthalmopathy progression with 55% to 71% sensitivity and roughly 72% specificity; some 13 predicted patients were CT-confirmed with GO in a median of around 6.5 months. No statistical method was used to predetermine the sample size, and group allocation was not hidden from the investigators.

Regarding this clonotype: The antigen it binds to is not known. Base qualities were left out, and no much larger clone turns up one base away.

The CDR3 measures 15 amino acids from cysteine to phenylalanine. Here the CDR3 DNA is all that survives: 45 bases in frame from base 1. Relative to germline, V is 5 bases shorter and J is 5 bases shorter, with 18 bases between their ends. CDR1 SEHNR and CDR2 FQNEAQ are derived from the germline V gene (reference sequence). Ophthalmopathy patients were characterized by moderately to severely active disease, a Clinical Activity Score of at least 3, a NOSPECS grade of at least 4, and a disease duration under 3 months. Patients with other autoimmune diseases, uncontrolled infections, pregnancy or lactation were excluded. Clinical symptoms, serum thyroxine, TRAb, thyroid ultrasound and orbital computed tomography were used for diagnosis. PBMCs were isolated from approximately 10 ml of fresh peripheral blood by Ficoll-Paque density gradient centrifugation. Trizol reagent was used to extract the total RNA, and its quality was then checked on an Agilent 2100 Bioanalyzer.

For repertoire sequencing, TCR beta CDR3 regions were amplified from RNA transcripts. HTBI primers and the Qiagen OneStep RT-PCR kit were used in a first-round RT-PCR, which was followed by a second-round multiplex PCR, size selection and purification. Libraries were sequenced paired-end with 100 bp reads on an Illumina HiSeq2000. In the paper's pipeline: Reads were processed with SOAPnuke, discarding reads with adapters, uncalled bases, mean Phred below 15, or no exact constant-primer or identifier match. COPE v1.2.5 was used to merge high-quality paired reads. Each unique nucleotide sequence was defined as a clonotype, and clonotypes were aligned to IMGT TRB V, D and J references with MiTCR v1.1. The analysis was limited to V-J combinations with a frequency above 0.0001, which together covered just over 98% of the repertoires. For each V-J combination, a TCR clonal expansion and chaos score was defined as F50 clonal expansion divided by the chaos observed in the TCRdist matrix. Features were reduced by Welch's t-statistics and random forest to over 10 V-J combinations, which fed a naive Bayes classifier. The Morisita-Horn index was used to measure how similar the thyroid and blood repertoires were. TCRdb's own reprocessing of the public reads used fastp at Q25 and MiXCR and kept productive beta chains. Rows matching on CDR3 protein sequence are summarized as one entry with the most common DNA and genes. TCRdb, rather than the study authors, made the V and J calls. In all, the sample holds 600,000 to 950,000 distinct CDR3 sequences, and roughly two fifths of those were seen once. About 40% of the sample rests with the top ten.

Input material: peripheral blood. The chain is encoded by TRBV7-9 joined to TRBJ2-5, with a tentative D gene TRBD1 over 5 matching bases. This clonotype was sampled from an adult man with Graves' ophthalmopathy. The nucleotide sequence reads TGTGCCAGCAGCCCCGAAGGTACAGGCTCGGAGACCCAGTACTTC. This is translated as CASSPEGTGSETQYF.